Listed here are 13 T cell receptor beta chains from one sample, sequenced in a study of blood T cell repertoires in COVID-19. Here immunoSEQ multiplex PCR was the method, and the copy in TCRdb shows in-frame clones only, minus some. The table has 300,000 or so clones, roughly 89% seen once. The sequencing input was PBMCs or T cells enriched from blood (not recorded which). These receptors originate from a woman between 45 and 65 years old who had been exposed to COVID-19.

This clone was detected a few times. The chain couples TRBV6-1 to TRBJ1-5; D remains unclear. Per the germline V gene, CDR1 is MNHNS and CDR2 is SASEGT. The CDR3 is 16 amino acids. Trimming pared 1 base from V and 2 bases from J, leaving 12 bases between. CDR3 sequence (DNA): TGTGCCAGCAGTGAAGGTGCTGGGGAGGGCAATCAGCCCCAGCATTTT. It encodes CASSEGAGEGNQPQHF.

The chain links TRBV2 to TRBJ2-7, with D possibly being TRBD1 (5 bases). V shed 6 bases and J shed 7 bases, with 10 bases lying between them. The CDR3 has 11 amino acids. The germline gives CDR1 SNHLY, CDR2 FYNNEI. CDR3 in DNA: TGTGCCAGCAGATTTGGGGCGGAGCAGTACTTC. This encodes CASRFGAEQYF. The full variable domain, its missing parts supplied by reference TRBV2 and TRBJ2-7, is EPEVTQTPSHQVTQMGQEVILRCVPISNHLYFYWYRQILGQKVEFLVSFYNNEISEKSEIFDDQFSVERPDGSNFTLKIRSTKLEDSAMYFCASRFGAEQYFGPGTRLTVT.

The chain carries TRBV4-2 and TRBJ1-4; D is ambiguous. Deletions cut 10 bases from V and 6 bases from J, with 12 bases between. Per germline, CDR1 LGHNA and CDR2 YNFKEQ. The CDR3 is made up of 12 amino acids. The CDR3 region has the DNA TGTGCCACCGGGGAGATAGATGAAAAACTGTTTTTT. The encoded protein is CATGEIDEKLFF.

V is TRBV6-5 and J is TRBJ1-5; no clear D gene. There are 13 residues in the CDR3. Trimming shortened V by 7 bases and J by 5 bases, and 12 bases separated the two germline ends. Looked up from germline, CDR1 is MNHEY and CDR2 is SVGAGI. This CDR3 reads CASKREVDQPQHF. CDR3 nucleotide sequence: TGTGCCAGCAAGAGGGAGGTGGATCAGCCCCAGCATTTT.

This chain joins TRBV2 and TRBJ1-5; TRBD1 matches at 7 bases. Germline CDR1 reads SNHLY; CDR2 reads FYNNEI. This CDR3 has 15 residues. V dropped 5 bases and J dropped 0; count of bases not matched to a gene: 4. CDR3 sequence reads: CASSWDSYSNQPQHF. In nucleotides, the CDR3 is TGTGCCAGCAGTTGGGACAGTTATAGCAATCAGCCCCAGCATTTT. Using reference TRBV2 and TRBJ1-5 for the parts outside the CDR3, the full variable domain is EPEVTQTPSHQVTQMGQEVILRCVPISNHLYFYWYRQILGQKVEFLVSFYNNEISEKSEIFDDQFSVERPDGSNFTLKIRSTKLEDSAMYFCASSWDSYSNQPQHFGDGTRLSIL.

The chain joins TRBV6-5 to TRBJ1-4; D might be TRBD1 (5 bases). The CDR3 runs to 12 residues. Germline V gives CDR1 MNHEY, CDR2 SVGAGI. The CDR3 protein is CALSGYFEKLFF. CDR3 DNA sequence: TGTGCTCTCTCAGGGTATTTTGAAAAACTGTTTTTT.

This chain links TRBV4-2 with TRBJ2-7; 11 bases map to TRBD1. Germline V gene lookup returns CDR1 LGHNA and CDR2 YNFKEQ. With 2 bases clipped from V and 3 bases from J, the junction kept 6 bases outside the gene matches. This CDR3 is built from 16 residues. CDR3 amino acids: CASSQQTGTGGYEQYF. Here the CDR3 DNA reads TGTGCCAGCAGCCAACAAACCGGGACAGGGGGCTACGAGCAGTACTTC.

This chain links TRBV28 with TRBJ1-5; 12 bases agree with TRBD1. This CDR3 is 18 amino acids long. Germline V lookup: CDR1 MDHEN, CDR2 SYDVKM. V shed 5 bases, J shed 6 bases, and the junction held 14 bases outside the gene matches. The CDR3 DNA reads TGTGCCAGCAGTGTACATTACCCGGGACAGGGGGCAAGTCAGCCCCAGCATTTT. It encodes CASSVHYPGQGASQPQHF.

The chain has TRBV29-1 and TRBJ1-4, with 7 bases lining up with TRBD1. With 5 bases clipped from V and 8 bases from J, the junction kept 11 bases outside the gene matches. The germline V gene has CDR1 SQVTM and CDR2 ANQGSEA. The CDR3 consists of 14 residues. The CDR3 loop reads CSVSGQELGEKLFF. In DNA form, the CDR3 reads TGCAGCGTTTCCGGACAGGAACTTGGAGAAAAACTGTTTTTT.

The CDR3 spells CASSTTSQRGADTQYF. CDR3 in DNA: TGTGCCAGTAGTACTACATCCCAGCGGGGGGCGGATACGCAGTATTTT. The V call is TRBV19, the J call TRBJ2-3; 9 nucleotides match TRBD2. J lost 6 bases, V lost 4 bases, and 11 bases had no gene match. Germline V gene sequence: CDR1 LNHDA, CDR2 SQIVND (reference sequence). The CDR3 is 16 amino acids. Using reference TRBV19 and TRBJ2-3 for the parts outside the CDR3, the full variable domain is DGGITQSPKYLFRKEGQNVTLSCEQNLNHDAMYWYRQDPGQGLRLIYYSQIVNDFQKGDIAEGYSVSREKKESFPLTVTSAQKNPTAFYLCASSTTSQRGADTQYFGPGTRLTVL.

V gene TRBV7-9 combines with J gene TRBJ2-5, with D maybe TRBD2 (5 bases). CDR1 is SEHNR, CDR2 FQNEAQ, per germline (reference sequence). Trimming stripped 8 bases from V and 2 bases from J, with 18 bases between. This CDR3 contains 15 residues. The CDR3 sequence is CASARGRLKQETQYF. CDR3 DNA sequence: TGTGCCAGCGCCCGGGGAAGACTTAAGCAAGAGACCCAGTACTTC.

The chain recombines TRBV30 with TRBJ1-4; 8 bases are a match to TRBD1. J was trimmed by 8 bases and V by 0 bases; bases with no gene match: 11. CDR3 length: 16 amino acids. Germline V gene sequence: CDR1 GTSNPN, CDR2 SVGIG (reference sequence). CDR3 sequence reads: CAWSVGSARGQEKLFF. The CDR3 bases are TGTGCCTGGAGTGTAGGGAGTGCCAGGGGGCAAGAAAAACTGTTTTTT. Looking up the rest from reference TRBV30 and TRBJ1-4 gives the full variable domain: SQTIHQWPATLVQPVGSPLSLECTVEGTSNPNLYWYRQAAGRGLQLLFYSVGIGQISSEVPQNLSASRPQDRQFILSSKKLLLSDSGFYLCAWSVGSARGQEKLFFGSGTQLSVL.

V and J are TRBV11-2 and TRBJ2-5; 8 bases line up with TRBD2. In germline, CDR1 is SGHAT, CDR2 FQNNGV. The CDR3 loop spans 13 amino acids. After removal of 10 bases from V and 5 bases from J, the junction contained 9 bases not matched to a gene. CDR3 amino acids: CATRGGSSETQYF. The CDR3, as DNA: TGTGCCACCCGGGGGGGGTCTTCGGAGACCCAGTACTTC.